The rows below give T cell receptor beta chains drawn from one sample of a study of blood T cell repertoires in COVID-19. Only in-frame clones appear in the TCRdb table, and some are missing; sequencing was by immunoSEQ multiplex PCR. The profile shows about 310,000 clones, approximately 91% of them singletons. Source material: PBMCs or T cells enriched from blood (not recorded which). The receptors come from a woman in her thirties or forties who had recovered from COVID-19. Each CDR3 is given with its conserved first and last residue. The D gene is left open where the match is weak. Size tells how often a clone was seen (once, few, many) or the class of an expanded clone, and some rows leave it out.

j_call v_call d_call clone_size cdr3_nt cdr3_aa
TRBJ2-3 TRBV11-3 . . TGTGCCAGCAGTAATGGCGATACGCAGTATTTT CASSNGDTQYF
TRBJ2-7 TRBV7-2 . . TGTGCCAGCAGCTTGATGGAGGGCTACGAGCAGTACTTC CASSLMEGYEQYF
TRBJ1-4 TRBV4-3 . . TGCGCCAGCAGCCAAGATTCTGGGTACGGGGAAAAACTGTTTTTT CASSQDSGYGEKLFF
TRBJ2-2 TRBV19 TRBD2 . TGTGCCAGTAGTACCCTCGGGACTAGCGGGACCGGGGAGCTGTTTTTT CASSTLGTSGTGELFF
TRBJ2-3 TRBV30 TRBD2 . TGTGCCTGGAGTGTACTAGCGGGGGGTGGAGATACGCAGTATTTT CAWSVLAGGGDTQYF
TRBJ1-5 TRBV6-5 TRBD1 . TGTGCCAGCAGCCGAGGACAGGCTAATCAGCCCCAGCATTTT CASSRGQANQPQHF
TRBJ1-2 TRBV2 . . TGTGCCAGCAGTACGGACAGTGACTATGGCTACACCTTC CASSTDSDYGYTF
TRBJ2-3 TRBV19 TRBD2 . TGTGCCAGTAGCCGACTAGCGGGGTGGGAAGATACGCAGTATTTT CASSRLAGWEDTQYF
TRBJ2-2 TRBV6-4 . . TGTGCCAGCAGTGTGGAGCGTCCCGGGGAGCTGTTTTTT CASSVERPGELFF
TRBJ1-1 TRBV7-8 . . TGTGCCAGCAGCTTAGTTTCGGGGGTGGGAAACACTGAAGCTTTCTTT CASSLVSGVGNTEAFF
TRBJ1-2 TRBV3-1/TRBV3-2 TRBD1 . TGTGCCAGCAGCCGACGGGACAGGGGGTATAACTATGGCTACACCTTC CASSRRDRGYNYGYTF
TRBJ1-1 TRBV3-1/TRBV3-2 . . TGTGCCAGCAGCCGTCCTCGGGGGATCACTGAAGCTTTCTTT CASSRPRGITEAFF
TRBJ2-7 TRBV6-5 TRBD1 . TGTGCCAGCAGTACACCGGGACAGGGGGTAATGGAGCAGTACTTC CASSTPGQGVMEQYF
TRBJ2-6 TRBV10-3 . . TGTGCCATCAGTGAAAGTATTGCGGCAAGAATACCCTCTGGGGCCAACGTCCTGACTTTC CAISESIAARIPSGANVLTF
TRBJ1-4 TRBV27 . . TGTGCCAGCAGACCTAGGACAGCAACTAATGAAAAACTGTTTTTT CASRPRTATNEKLFF
TRBJ2-7 TRBV10-3 TRBD2 . TGTGCCTCGGGGACTAGCGGGATCGCCCACGAGCAGTACTTC CASGTSGIAHEQYF
TRBJ1-6 TRBV27 . few TGTGCCAGCAGTTTCCGGGTAGGCTCACCCCTCCACTTT CASSFRVGSPLHF
TRBJ1-5 TRBV15 . . TGTGCCACCAGCAGAGATCAAGACCTTAGGAGGCCCCAGCATTTT CATSRDQDLRRPQHF
TRBJ2-7 TRBV10-2 . . TGCGCCAGCAGTGTTGGCGGCACCTACGAGCAGTACTTC CASSVGGTYEQYF
TRBJ2-7 TRBV2 TRBD2 . TGTGCCAGCTCCGCTAGCGGCTCCTACGAGCAGTACTTC CASSASGSYEQYF